These 2 T cell receptor beta chains were all obtained from the same sample, sequenced in a study of blood T cell repertoires in COVID-19. Sequenced by immunoSEQ multiplex PCR; TCRdb stores in-frame clones only, minus some. The sample lists approximately 260,000 clones; around 90% were seen once. The sequenced sample was peripheral blood. The receptor set was obtained from a woman aged 55-70 years with COVID-19, enrolled during active disease.

The V and J genes are TRBV5-4 and TRBJ2-5; 7 bases match TRBD1. CDR3 size: 13 residues. Trimming at V came to 5 bases and at J to 3 bases, leaving 4 bases not matched to a gene. Germline V gene data show CDR1 as SGHNT and CDR2 as YYREEE (reference sequence). The CDR3 reads CASSTGTEETQYF. The CDR3 DNA reads TGTGCCAGCAGTACCGGGACAGAAGAGACCCAGTACTTC.

The V call is TRBV15, the J call TRBJ1-5, with D tentatively TRBD1 (6 bases). Germline V gene data show CDR1 as LNHNV and CDR2 as YYDKDF (reference sequence). V was shortened by 2 bases and J by 7 bases, with 21 bases between the two germline ends. CDR3 length: 17 residues. CDR3 loop: CATSRPPAGRGLQPQHF. The CDR3 DNA is TGTGCCACCAGCAGACCTCCGGCGGGCAGGGGACTACAGCCCCAGCATTTT.